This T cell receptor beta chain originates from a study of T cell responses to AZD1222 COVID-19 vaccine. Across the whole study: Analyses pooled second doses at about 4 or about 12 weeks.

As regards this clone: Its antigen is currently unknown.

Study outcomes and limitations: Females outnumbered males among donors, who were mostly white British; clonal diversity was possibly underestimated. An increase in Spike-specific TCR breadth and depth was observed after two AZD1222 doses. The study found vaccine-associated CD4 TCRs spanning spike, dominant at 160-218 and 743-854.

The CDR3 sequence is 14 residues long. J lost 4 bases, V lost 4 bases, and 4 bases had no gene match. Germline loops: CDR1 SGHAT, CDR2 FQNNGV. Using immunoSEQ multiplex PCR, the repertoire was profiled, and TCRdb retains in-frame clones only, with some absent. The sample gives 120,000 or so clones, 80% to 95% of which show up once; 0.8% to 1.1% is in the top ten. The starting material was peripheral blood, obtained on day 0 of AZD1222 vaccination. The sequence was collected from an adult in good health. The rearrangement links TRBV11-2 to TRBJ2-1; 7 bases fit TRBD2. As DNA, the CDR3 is TGTGCCAGCAGCTCCCGGGGGGATTACAATGAGCAGTTCTTC. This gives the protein CASSSRGDYNEQFF.